Sequencing of this T cell receptor (beta chain) was carried out in a study of human T cells and chemical hapten exposure. The overall study: How much TCR each sample yielded varied, mostly because pooled library volumes differed slightly.

Described time point: patch test 2, 6 weeks after DPC sensitization. Treatment noted: therapeutic diphenylcyclopropenone sensitization with weekly scalp DPC. Blood collection took place prior to placing each patch test. People who gave samples had alopecia, were 18 to 70 years old, and were suitable for DPC. This CDR3 has 15 amino acids. Germline CDR1 reads SGHTA; CDR2 reads FQGNSA. V gave up 6 bases and J gave up 6 bases; unmatched junction bases: 8. One entry per CDR3 protein, called by TCRdb with MiXCR from the RACE reads. The table records approximately 120,000 distinct CDR3 sequences, roughly a tenth of them present only once.

The source was whole blood, collected in connection with sensitization to the hapten diphenylcyclopropenone (DPC). The sequence was obtained from a woman in her 40s with alopecia areata. Some clones in this sample may be carry-over from other donors' samples. The V and J genes are TRBV7-2 and TRBJ2-2, with TRBD1 matching over 9 bases. CDR3 DNA: TGTGCCAGCAGTTTTGGACAGGGGTTGTCCGGGGAGCTGTTTTTT. It specifies CASSFGQGLSGELFF.